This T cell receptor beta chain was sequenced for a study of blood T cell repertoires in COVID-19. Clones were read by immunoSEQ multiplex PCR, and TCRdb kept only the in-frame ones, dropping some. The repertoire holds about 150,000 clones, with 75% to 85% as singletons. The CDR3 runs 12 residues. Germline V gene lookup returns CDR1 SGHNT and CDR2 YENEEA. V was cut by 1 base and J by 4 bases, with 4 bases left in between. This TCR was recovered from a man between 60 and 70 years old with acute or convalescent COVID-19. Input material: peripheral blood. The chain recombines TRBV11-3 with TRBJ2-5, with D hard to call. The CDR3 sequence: CASSLGAETQYF. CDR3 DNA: TGTGCCAGCAGCTTAGGGGCAGAGACCCAGTACTTC. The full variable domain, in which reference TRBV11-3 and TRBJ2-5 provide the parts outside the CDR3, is EAGVVQSPRYKIIEKKQPVAFWCNPISGHNTLYWYLQNLGQGPELLIRYENEEAVDDSQLPKDRFSAERLKGVDSTLKIQPAELGDSAVYLCASSLGAETQYFGPGTRLLVL.